This paragraph covers one T cell receptor beta chain sequence. What it binds is unknown. The CDR3 has 13 residues. V shed 5 bases and J shed 2 bases, with 7 bases lying between them. Germline V lookup: CDR1 MNHNS, CDR2 SASEGT. Splitting of each subset's genomic DNA was done evenly across several immunoSEQ plates. Generated by immunoSEQ multiplex PCR, the TCRdb table keeps only in-frame clones and is missing some. The sample lists under 1,900,000 clones; 98% to 99% were seen once. These data come from a study of shared clonotypes between healthy human individuals. In the study overall: Each donor's CD8 memory used one plate, CD8 naive two, each CD4 subset three. Points from the study as a whole: Non-shared clonotypes showed lower generation probabilities than clonotypes common to all four donors.

Input material: naive CD4+ T cells sorted from blood. Subset of the sample: CD45RA+ positively selected. This receptor was obtained from a man younger than 40 in good health. V gene TRBV6-1 combines with J gene TRBJ2-1; no clear D gene. Written as DNA, the CDR3 is TGTGCCAGCAGTACTGAAACCTACAATGAGCAGTTCTTC. Translation: CASSTETYNEQFF.